These 20 T cell receptor beta chains came from one sample sequenced in a study of neurological immune-mediated disorders. In TCRdb, the 5' RACE reads were re-called with MiXCR into one record per CDR3 protein. The table has around 130,000 distinct CDR3 sequences, 3.2% seen once. Sequenced: PBMCs. These receptors were collected from a woman aged 30 to 39 with multiple sclerosis.

This clonotype was seen repeatedly, ten times or more. The chain has TRBV10-3 and TRBJ2-1, with D unclear. Germline CDR1 is ENHRY and CDR2 is SYGVKD. The V end lost 1 base, the J end lost 5 bases, and 0 bases lay between the germline ends. The CDR3 consists of 11 residues. The CDR3 region is CAISEYNEQFF. CDR3 DNA: TGTGCCATCAGTGAGTACAATGAGCAGTTCTTC.

On this clonotype: This may stem from a read error, because a much larger clone lies one nucleotide away. V gene TRBV9 combines with J gene TRBJ1-1, with D unclear. Trimming cost V 3 bases and J 5 bases, with 17 bases left between them. The germline CDR1 and CDR2 sequences are SGDLS and YYNGEE. This CDR3 contains 15 residues. The CDR3 spells CASSALALGKTEAFF. CDR3 bases: TGTGCCAGCAGCGCCCTGGCGCTAGGGAAAACTGAAGCTTTCTTT.

This clonotype was seen repeatedly, ten times or more. The J gene is TRBJ2-1, the V gene TRBV5-1, with 7 bases fitting TRBD1. V gave up 5 bases and J gave up 0 bases; unmatched junction bases: 8. Germline assignment: CDR1 SGHRS and CDR2 YFSETQ. This CDR3 is 16 amino acids long. Here the CDR3 reads CASSWDRDSSYNEQFF. The CDR3 DNA follows: TGCGCCAGCAGTTGGGACCGGGACAGCTCCTACAATGAGCAGTTCTTC.

This clonotype was picked up many times. In DNA, the CDR3 is TGTGCCAGCAGTGGGACAGGGGGCTACGAGCAGTACTTC. Its translation is CASSGTGGYEQYF. The chain uses TRBV9 and TRBJ2-7, with TRBD1 identical over 11 bases. CDR3 length equals 13 residues. The junction had 1 base not matched to a gene; V was cut back by 5 bases and J by 3 bases. Germline V lookup: CDR1 SGDLS, CDR2 YYNGEE.

This clonotype came up many times. The gene calls are TRBV9 and TRBJ2-4; TRBD2 might be the D (6 bases). Germline-derived CDR1 and CDR2 are SGDLS and YYNGEE. Trimming left V 0 bases short and J 8 bases short, with 12 bases between. The CDR3 totals 14 residues. Written as DNA, the CDR3 is TGTGCCAGCAGCGTAGAAAGCGGAGGGGACATTCAGTACTTC. Its protein is CASSVESGGDIQYF.

This clonotype came up many times. V and J are TRBV5-5 and TRBJ2-2; 8 nucleotides line up with TRBD1. Germline CDR1 reads SGHKS; CDR2 reads YYEKEE (reference sequence). There are 16 residues in the CDR3. V shed 0 bases and J 4 bases; nucleotides not matched to a gene: 5. The CDR3 loop reads CASSLAGTGTTGELFF. The CDR3 DNA is TGTGCCAGCAGCTTGGCCGGGACAGGAACCACCGGGGAGCTGTTTTTT.

This clonotype was seen more than once but under ten times. V gene TRBV19 combines with J gene TRBJ1-1; TRBD1 aligns across 8 bases. CDR1 LNHDA and CDR2 SQIVND come from the germline V gene (reference sequence). The junction had 8 bases not matched to a gene; V was cut back by 7 bases and J by 4 bases. This CDR3 has 14 amino acids. In DNA form, the CDR3 reads TGTGCCAGTACCTACAACAGGGGGACCACTGAAGCTTTCTTT. Its translation: CASTYNRGTTEAFF.

This clonotype was seen many times. The genes are TRBV10-2 and TRBJ2-2; D not resolved. Per the germline V gene, CDR1 is WSHSY and CDR2 is SAAADI. Trimming stripped 4 bases from V and 3 bases from J, with 9 bases between. This CDR3 is 14 amino acids long. The CDR3 DNA reads TGCGCCAGCAGTGGAGGACGATACACCGGGGAGCTGTTTTTT. This translates into CASSGGRYTGELFF.

This clonotype was recorded at least ten times. The chain is built from TRBV20-1 and TRBJ1-1; no firm D call. V lost 0 bases and J 5 bases, leaving 13 bases between the germline ends. This CDR3 has 14 residues. Looked up from germline, CDR1 is DFQATT and CDR2 is SNEGSKA (reference sequence). CDR3 sequence: CSARDPRKNTEAFF. CDR3 bases: TGCAGTGCTAGAGACCCCCGGAAGAATACTGAAGCTTTCTTT.

This clonotype was observed many times. This sequence joins TRBV5-5 and TRBJ2-7, with D tentatively TRBD2 (5 bases). The V gene lost 3 bases and the J gene lost 3 bases, with 16 bases spanning the gap. This CDR3 has 15 amino acids. The germline gives CDR1 SGHKS, CDR2 YYEKEE (reference sequence). The CDR3 DNA is TGTGCCAGCAGCTACGGACTCCTTGTAAACTACGAGCAGTACTTC. Its translation: CASSYGLLVNYEQYF.

This clonotype occurred many times. J is TRBJ2-1 and V is TRBV6-1; D call uncertain. CDR1 is MNHNS and CDR2 is SASEGT in the germline V gene. The CDR3 has 10 amino acids. Trimming stripped 7 bases from V and 8 bases from J, with 6 bases between. The CDR3 DNA is TGTGCCAGCATGTTGGATGAGCAGTTCTTC. Protein product: CASMLDEQFF.

There are many counts of this clonotype. The chain combines TRBV20-1 with TRBJ2-7; 8 nucleotides line up with TRBD2. CDR3 length: 13 residues. V gave up 8 bases and J gave up 2 bases; unmatched junction bases: 8. Germline V CDR1 and CDR2: DFQATT, SNEGSKA (reference sequence). CDR3 nucleotide sequence: TGCAGTTGTAGCGGGGAGTCGACCTACGAGCAGTACTTC. Translated: CSCSGESTYEQYF.

There are many counts of this clonotype. The chain recombines TRBV7-9 with TRBJ2-4, with TRBD1 identical over 10 bases. After removal of 5 bases from V and 0 bases from J, the junction contained 10 bases not matched to a gene. The CDR3 loop spans 18 amino acids. Per germline, CDR1 SEHNR and CDR2 FQNEAQ (reference sequence). DNA for the CDR3: TGTGCCAGCAGCCCCTGGACAGGGGGATTACTAGCCAAAAACATTCAGTACTTC. Protein sequence: CASSPWTGGLLAKNIQYF.

The table lists this clonotype with many counts. The chain couples TRBV20-1 to TRBJ2-7; 13 bases line up with TRBD2. From germline, CDR1 is DFQATT and CDR2 SNEGSKA (reference sequence). After removal of 5 bases from V and 2 bases from J, the junction contained 6 bases not matched to a gene. The CDR3 totals 15 residues. CDR3 in amino acids: CSAALGTSGAYEQYF. The CDR3 DNA reads as TGCAGTGCTGCCCTCGGGACTAGCGGGGCCTACGAGCAGTACTTC.

This clonotype was observed at least ten times. The rearrangement links TRBV11-2 to TRBJ2-7; no clear D. From germline, CDR1 is SGHAT and CDR2 FQNNGV. The CDR3 has 11 residues. V dropped 5 bases and J dropped 9 bases, with 11 bases sitting between them. The CDR3 sequence: CASSHYTGQYF. The DNA for the CDR3 is TGTGCCAGCAGCCATTACACGGGGCAGTACTTC.

This clonotype appeared many times. The CDR3 region is CASSVAGGMNNEQFF. The CDR3 DNA reads TGTGCCAGCAGCGTAGCGGGAGGGATGAACAATGAGCAGTTCTTC. The chain links TRBV9 to TRBJ2-1; 8 bases match TRBD2. The trim removed 0 bases at V and 5 bases at J, leaving 4 bases unmatched. Germline CDR1 reads SGDLS; CDR2 reads YYNGEE. The CDR3 has 15 residues.

This clonotype showed up many times. The genes are TRBV20-1 and TRBJ2-3, with 8 nucleotides matching TRBD2. The CDR3 spans 16 residues. V shed 0 bases, J shed 4 bases, and the junction held 9 bases outside the gene matches. The germline CDR1 and CDR2 sequences are DFQATT and SNEGSKA (reference sequence). The CDR3 nucleotides read TGCAGTGCTAGAGAAGCCTTGCAGCGGGAGCCAGATACGCAGTATTTT. As protein: CSAREALQREPDTQYF.

There are many counts of this clonotype. V is TRBV18 and J is TRBJ2-5; D possibly matches TRBD1 or TRBD2 (5 bases each). This CDR3 has 16 amino acids. Germline V CDR1 and CDR2: KGHSH, LQKENI. The germline V and J ends were trimmed by 3 bases and 4 bases, with 18 bases remaining between them. In DNA form, the CDR3 reads TGTGCCAGCTCACCGACGGTTCCCGGGGCGGGAGAGACCCAGTACTTC. As protein: CASSPTVPGAGETQYF.

The chain links TRBV19 to TRBJ2-7, with D possibly being TRBD1 or TRBD2 (5 bases each). Germline assignment: CDR1 LNHDA and CDR2 SQIVND (reference sequence). V dropped 3 bases and J dropped 0 bases, with 15 bases sitting between them. CDR3 size: 16 residues. The CDR3 nucleotides read TGTGCCAGTAGTATGGGTGGGACCCTGAGCTCCTACGAGCAGTACTTC. This codes for CASSMGGTLSSYEQYF.

This clonotype was found many times. The chain combines TRBV5-5 with TRBJ1-2, with D unresolved. Trimming took 5 bases from V and 8 from J, leaving 13 bases between them. Germline assignment: CDR1 SGHKS and CDR2 YYEKEE (reference sequence). CDR3 length: 12 residues. CDR3 sequence: CASSFDRWGYTF. In nucleotides, the CDR3 is TGTGCCAGCAGTTTTGACCGCTGGGGCTACACCTTC.